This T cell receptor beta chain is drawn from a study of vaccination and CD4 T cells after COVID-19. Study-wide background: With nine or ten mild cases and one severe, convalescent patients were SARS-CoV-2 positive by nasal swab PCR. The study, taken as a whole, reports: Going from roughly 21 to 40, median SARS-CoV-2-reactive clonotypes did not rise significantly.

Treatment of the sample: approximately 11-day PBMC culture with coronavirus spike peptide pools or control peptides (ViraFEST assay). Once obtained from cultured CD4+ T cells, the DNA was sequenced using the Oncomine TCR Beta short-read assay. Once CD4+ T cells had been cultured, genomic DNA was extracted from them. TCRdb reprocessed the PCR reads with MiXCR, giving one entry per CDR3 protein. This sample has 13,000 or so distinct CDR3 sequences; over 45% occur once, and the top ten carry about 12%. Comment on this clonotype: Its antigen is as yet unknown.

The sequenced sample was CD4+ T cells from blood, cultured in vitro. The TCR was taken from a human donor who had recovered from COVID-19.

CDR3 sequence (DNA): TGTGCCAGCAGCCAAGTCGAACAGGGGATAGCTTTCTTT. Translated: CASSQVEQGIAFF. This chain links TRBV14 with TRBJ1-1; 7 positions match TRBD1. Germline CDR1 and CDR2: SGHDN and FVKESK. With 1 base clipped from V and 10 bases from J, the junction kept 6 bases outside the gene matches. The CDR3 loop spans 13 amino acids.